This T cell receptor beta chain was recorded in a study of blood T cell repertoires in COVID-19. Across the study: The United States, Italy and Spain supplied acute and convalescent COVID-19 samples.

The assay was immunoSEQ multiplex PCR, and TCRdb's table has in-frame clones only and misses some. Found here are 350,000 to 400,000 clones, about 88% of them singletons; the top ten hold almost 3%. This study enrolled people aged roughly 18 to 90 from approximately 24 US geographic areas. The CDR3 runs 15 residues. Germline CDR1 and CDR2: SEHNR and FQNEAQ (reference sequence). With 5 bases clipped from V and 4 bases from J, the junction kept 10 bases outside the gene matches. The sample comprised PBMCs or T cells enriched from blood (not recorded which). The chain combines TRBV7-9 with TRBJ2-7; 8 nucleotides match TRBD1. This TCR was sampled from a woman in her twenties or thirties who had recovered from COVID-19. The CDR3, as DNA: TGTGCCAGCAGCACGACGCAGGGGGCTACTTACGAGCAGTACTTC. It specifies CASSTTQGATYEQYF.